The 5 T cell receptor beta chains listed next were all sequenced from one sample in a study of T-cell reconstitution after alpha-beta-depleted transplantation in children. Preparation of the TCRbeta library involved a method that used unique molecular identifiers. In TCRdb, the PCR reads were re-called with MiXCR into one record per CDR3 protein. The sample shows 200,000 to 250,000 distinct CDR3 sequences, roughly 24% of them seen only once. The material was PBMCs, obtained before TCRalphabeta/CD19-depleted stem cell transplant. The source is a girl aged 2-10 years with Fanconi anemia, due to receive a stem cell transplant.

This clonotype was seen many times. The chain combines TRBV6-1 with TRBJ2-3, with a tentative D call TRBD2 (6 bases). The CDR3 covers 13 residues. Per germline, CDR1 MNHNS and CDR2 SASEGT. The germline V and J ends were trimmed by 6 bases and 5 bases, with 12 bases remaining between them. CDR3 in amino acids: CASRRGRLDTQYF. In DNA, the CDR3 is TGTGCCAGCAGGCGGGGTAGATTAGATACGCAGTATTTT.

This clonotype was seen a handful of times. The CDR3 nucleotides are TGTGCCATCAGTGAATATGGGGGGGGGCCCACAGATACGCAGTATTTT. This encodes CAISEYGGGPTDTQYF. The rearrangement links TRBV10-3 to TRBJ2-3; maybe TRBD2 (7 bases). V gave up 3 bases and J gave up 2 bases, with 15 bases separating them. The CDR3 is made up of 16 amino acids. CDR1 is ENHRY and CDR2 is SYGVKD in the germline V gene.

This clonotype was counted a few times. The chain couples TRBV12-3 or TRBV12-4 to TRBJ2-1; 7 nucleotides match TRBD1. This CDR3 has 14 amino acids. The V and J ends lost 6 bases and 9 bases, in that order; junction bases with no gene match: 11. Here the CDR3 reads CASSPGQPPGEQFF. DNA of the CDR3: TGTGCCAGCAGCCCGGGACAGCCTCCGGGTGAGCAGTTCTTC.

The rearrangement joins TRBV20-1 to TRBJ2-3; D gene ambiguous. Trimming pared 6 bases from V and 7 bases from J, leaving 8 bases between. CDR3 length equals 10 residues. CDR1 and CDR2 from the germline V gene are DFQATT and SNEGSKA (reference sequence). CDR3 in amino acids: CSAHIHTQYF. As DNA, the CDR3 is TGCAGTGCACACATTCATACGCAGTATTTT.

This clonotype was seen many times. The chain couples TRBV29-1 to TRBJ2-5, with TRBD1 as a possible D gene (6 bases). The V end lost 4 bases, the J end lost 0 bases, and 9 bases lay between the germline ends. In germline, CDR1 is SQVTM, CDR2 ANQGSEA. The CDR3 totals 13 residues. CDR3 sequence reads: CSVVQGNQETQYF. CDR3 sequence (DNA): TGCAGCGTTGTTCAGGGGAACCAAGAGACCCAGTACTTC.